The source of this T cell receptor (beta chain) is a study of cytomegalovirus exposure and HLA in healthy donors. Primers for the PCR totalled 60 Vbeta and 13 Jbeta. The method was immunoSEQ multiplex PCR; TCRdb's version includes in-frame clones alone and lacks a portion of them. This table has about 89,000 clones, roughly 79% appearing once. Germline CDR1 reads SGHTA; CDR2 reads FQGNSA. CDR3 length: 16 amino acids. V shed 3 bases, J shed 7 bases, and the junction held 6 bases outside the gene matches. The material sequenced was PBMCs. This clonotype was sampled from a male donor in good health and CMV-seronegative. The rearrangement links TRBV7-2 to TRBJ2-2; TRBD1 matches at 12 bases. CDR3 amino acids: CASSLPGQGARGELFF. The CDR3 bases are TGTGCCAGCAGCTTGCCGGGACAGGGGGCCCGCGGGGAGCTGTTTTTT.